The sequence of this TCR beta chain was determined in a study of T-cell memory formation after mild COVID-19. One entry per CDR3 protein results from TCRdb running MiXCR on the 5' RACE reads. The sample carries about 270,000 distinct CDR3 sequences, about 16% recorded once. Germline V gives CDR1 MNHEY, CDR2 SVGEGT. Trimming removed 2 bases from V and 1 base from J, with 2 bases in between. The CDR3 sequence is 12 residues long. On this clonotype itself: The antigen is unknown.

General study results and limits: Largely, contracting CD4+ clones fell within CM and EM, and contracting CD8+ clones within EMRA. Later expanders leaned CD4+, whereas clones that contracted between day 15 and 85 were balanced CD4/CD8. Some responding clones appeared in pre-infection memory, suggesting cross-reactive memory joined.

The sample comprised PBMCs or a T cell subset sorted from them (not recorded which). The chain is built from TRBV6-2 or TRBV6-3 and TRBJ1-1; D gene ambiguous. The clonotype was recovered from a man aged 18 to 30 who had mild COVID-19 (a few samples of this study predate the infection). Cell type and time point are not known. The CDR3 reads CASSYQNTEAFF. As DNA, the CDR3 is TGTGCCAGCAGTTACCAGAACACTGAAGCTTTCTTT.